This TCR beta chain stems from a study of early stage breast cancer tumors. Germline CDR1 is MNHEY and CDR2 is SMNVEV (reference sequence). V dropped 5 bases and J dropped 0 bases, with 7 bases sitting between them. This CDR3 is 13 amino acids long. The adjacent normal breast tissue was taken about 2-4 cm from the tumor. Generated by immunoSEQ multiplex PCR, the TCRdb table keeps only in-frame clones and is missing some. Altogether about 9,700 clones are present, more than 60% being singletons, with the ten largest covering 8.8%. Findings of the study overall: Compared with adjacent normal breast tissue, tumors showed around 2.5-fold greater T cell density and higher clonality. Functional markers like CD4, CD8 and FOXP3 were missed in bulk sequencing.

On this clone itself: Its antigen remains unknown.

The sequencing sample was made of normal breast tissue next to the tumor. The TCR originated in a middle-aged person with breast cancer. The rearrangement uses TRBV27 and TRBJ2-5, with D unclear. The DNA of the CDR3 is TGTGCCAGCAGTCCAACGTACCAAGAGACCCAGTACTTC. It is translated as CASSPTYQETQYF.